The 21 T cell receptor beta chains given below trace back to one sample, sequenced in a study of T cell repertoires in cytomegalovirus infection. MiXCR, run by TCRdb on the reads, gives a single entry per CDR3 protein. The table has 150,000 to 200,000 distinct CDR3 sequences, 28% seen once. Sample: PBMCs. The receptors here all came from a human donor in good health (CMV status not recorded). Some clones in this sample may be carry-over from other donors' samples.

This chain links TRBV10-3 with TRBJ2-5; TRBD2 is a possible D gene (7 bases). The CDR3 consists of 14 residues. V was shortened by 11 bases and J by 2 bases, with 18 bases between the two germline ends. CDR1 ENHRY and CDR2 SYGVKD come from the germline V gene. For the CDR3, the DNA is TGTGCCCTCCTAAGGGGGGGCCCTCAAGAGACCCAGTACTTC. Its protein is CALLRGGPQETQYF.

The chain is built from TRBV7-8 and TRBJ1-1; the D is unclear. Trimming took off 4 bases at V and 0 bases at J, with 21 bases between the two ends. CDR1 is SGHVS, CDR2 FQNEAQ, per germline. This CDR3 has 18 residues. In DNA, the CDR3 is TGTGCCAGCAGCTACCTACTTAGAGGGCAGGCGATGAACACTGAAGCTTTCTTT. It codes for CASSYLLRGQAMNTEAFF.

This clonotype was picked up many times. J is TRBJ2-3 and V is TRBV27, with D perhaps given as TRBD1 or TRBD2 (5 bases each). The germline V gene has CDR1 MNHEY and CDR2 SMNVEV (reference sequence). Trimming left V 4 bases short and J 4 bases short, with 15 bases between. The CDR3 is 15 residues long. The CDR3 here is CASSSDYRDPDTQYF. Written as DNA, the CDR3 is TGTGCCAGCAGTTCGGATTATCGGGACCCAGATACGCAGTATTTT.

This clonotype was observed many times. The chain joins TRBV7-9 to TRBJ1-1; the D gene is possibly TRBD1 (6 bases). Trimming took off 7 bases at V and 3 bases at J, with 15 bases between the two ends. The CDR3 is 14 residues long. Per the germline V gene, CDR1 is SEHNR and CDR2 is FQNEAQ (reference sequence). CDR3 amino acids: CASTPQGDYTEAFF. The CDR3 region has the DNA TGTGCCAGCACCCCACAGGGAGACTACACTGAAGCTTTCTTT. Complete variable domain (other parts from reference TRBV7-9 and TRBJ1-1): DTGVSQNPRHKITKRGQNVTFRCDPISEHNRLYWYRQTLGQGPEFLTYFQNEAQLEKSRLLSDRFSAERPKGSFSTLEIQRTEQGDSAMYLCASTPQGDYTEAFFGQGTRLTVV.

This clonotype was seen only a few times. J is TRBJ2-4 and V is TRBV12-3 or TRBV12-4, with D maybe TRBD1 (6 bases). Trimming cost V 1 base and J 10 bases, with 17 bases left between them. The CDR3 contains 15 residues. The CDR3: CASSLEEGVRGIQYF. The DNA for the CDR3 is TGTGCCAGCAGTTTAGAAGAGGGAGTCAGGGGTATTCAGTACTTC.

DNA of the CDR3: TGTGCCAGCAGCTCAGAGGGCGGTTCTAGAAACATTCAGTACTTC. This codes for CASSSEGGSRNIQYF. The rearrangement uses TRBV2 and TRBJ2-4, with D tentatively TRBD2 (5 bases). Per germline, CDR1 SNHLY and CDR2 FYNNEI. The CDR3 has 15 amino acids. The V gene lost 6 bases and the J gene lost 6 bases, with 18 bases spanning the gap.

The sample holds one count of this clonotype. This chain uses TRBV12-3 or TRBV12-4 with TRBJ1-2; 7 bases align to TRBD1. The CDR3 has 13 amino acids. Trimming removed 6 bases from V and 8 bases from J; junction bases left unmatched: 9. Here the CDR3 DNA reads TGTGCCAGCAGCCAAGGACAGGTGGGAGGCTACACCTTC. Its protein is CASSQGQVGGYTF.

The chain carries TRBV12-3 or TRBV12-4 and TRBJ1-5; no firm D call. This CDR3 spans 14 amino acids. V lost 5 bases and J lost 2, with 10 bases in between. The CDR3 DNA sequence: TGTGCCAGCAGTCCGTACTATGGCAATCAGCCCCAGCATTTT. Its protein product is CASSPYYGNQPQHF.

This clonotype was seen only a few times. The chain recombines TRBV12-3 or TRBV12-4 with TRBJ1-2; D perhaps matches TRBD1 (6 bases). V was clipped by 3 bases and J by 6 bases, with 11 bases between them. This CDR3 has 13 residues. The CDR3 loop is CASSFGGANGYTF. The CDR3 DNA reads TGTGCCAGCAGTTTTGGGGGCGCAAATGGCTACACCTTC.

The chain couples TRBV2 to TRBJ2-7, with 8 bases lining up with TRBD1. The ends lost 5 bases at V and 6 bases at J; junction bases unmatched: 3. This CDR3 is built from 12 residues. Germline lookup yields CDR1 SNHLY and CDR2 FYNNEI. The CDR3 DNA is TGTGCCAGCAGTTACGACAGGGGCGAGCAGTACTTC. It encodes CASSYDRGEQYF.

The V gene is TRBV6-6, the J gene TRBJ2-5; D may match TRBD1 or TRBD2 (6 bases each). The CDR3 length is 14 residues. Germline V lookup: CDR1 MNHNY, CDR2 SVGAGI (reference sequence). Trimming stripped 5 bases from V and 4 bases from J, with 14 bases between. The CDR3 loop reads CASSTSGAGETQYF. The CDR3 DNA is TGTGCCAGCAGTACCTCGGGGGCGGGAGAGACCCAGTACTTC.

Remarks on this clonotype: A much larger clone lies one base from this, so it may be a read error. The V and J genes are TRBV11-2 and TRBJ2-3; tentatively, D is TRBD1 (7 bases). CDR3 size: 14 residues. Germline CDR1 SGHAT, CDR2 FQNNGV. Here the CDR3 reads CASSFGGGTDMQYF. CDR3 nucleotide sequence: TGTGCCAGCAGCTTCGGAGGGGGCACAGATATGCAGTATTTT.

This clonotype was seen more than once but under ten times. The chain uses TRBV19 and TRBJ1-3; D ambiguous. This CDR3 is 15 amino acids long. V lost 5 bases to trimming and J lost 0 bases, with 11 bases between them. CDR1 is LNHDA, CDR2 SQIVND, per germline (reference sequence). CDR3 region: CASSVYRGSGNTIYF. DNA for the CDR3: TGTGCCAGTAGTGTATACAGAGGCTCTGGAAACACCATATATTTT.

The chain combines TRBV7-2 with TRBJ2-7; 7 nucleotides agree with TRBD2. The CDR3 runs to 13 residues. With 5 bases clipped from V and 4 bases from J, the junction kept 5 bases outside the gene matches. Germline lookup yields CDR1 SGHTA and CDR2 FQGNSA. The CDR3 protein is CASSTRLAYEQYF. CDR3 coding DNA: TGTGCCAGCAGCACGCGACTAGCATACGAGCAGTACTTC. Full variable domain (outside the CDR3, taken from reference TRBV7-2 and TRBJ2-7): GAGVSQSPSNKVTEKGKDVELRCDPISGHTALYWYRQSLGQGLEFLIYFQGNSAPDKSGLPSDRFSAERTGGSVSTLTIQRTQQEDSAVYLCASSTRLAYEQYFGPGTRLTVT.

This clonotype came up many times. The chain couples TRBV7-2 to TRBJ1-4; D is possibly TRBD1 (5 bases). The V and J ends lost 6 bases and 0 bases respectively, with 14 bases between them. The CDR3 covers 16 residues. Germline CDR1 reads SGHTA; CDR2 reads FQGNSA. Written as DNA, the CDR3 is TGTGCCAGCAGTCAAGAGGGACGTGCAACTAATGAAAAACTGTTTTTT. The encoded protein is CASSQEGRATNEKLFF.

This clonotype was picked up a small number of times. The V gene is TRBV12-3 or TRBV12-4, the J gene TRBJ1-1; D is unresolved. CDR3 length: 13 residues. V was pared by 7 bases and J by 4 bases, with 13 bases between. The CDR3 DNA reads as TGTGCCAGCACTCATTTGTCGGGCACTGAAGCTTTCTTT. Its translation: CASTHLSGTEAFF.

The rearrangement uses TRBV20-1 and TRBJ2-1; either TRBD1 or TRBD2 may fit D (6 bases each). The CDR3 is 13 residues long. Looked up from germline, CDR1 is DFQATT and CDR2 is SNEGSKA (reference sequence). V lost 3 bases to trimming and J lost 9 bases, with 15 bases between them. DNA for the CDR3: TGCAGTGCTAGGAGGGGGGCGACGGGTGAGCAGTTCTTC. Translation: CSARRGATGEQFF.

Many counts were recorded for this clonotype. The chain links TRBV12-3 or TRBV12-4 to TRBJ1-3; 11 nucleotides align to TRBD1. The CDR3 contains 15 residues. The ends lost 5 bases at V and 3 bases at J; junction bases unmatched: 3. The CDR3, as DNA: TGTGCCAGCAGTCCGGGACAGGGGGTTGGAAACACCATATATTTT. The encoded protein is CASSPGQGVGNTIYF.

This clonotype was detected a few times. The chain links TRBV12-3 or TRBV12-4 to TRBJ1-5; 9 positions match TRBD1. The CDR3 extends over 15 amino acids. Unmatched junction bases numbered 6, after V lost 4 bases and J lost 5 bases. The CDR3 DNA sequence: TGTGCCAGCAGTTACCTAGGACAGGGGTATCAGCCCCAGCATTTT. Amino acids: CASSYLGQGYQPQHF.

The J gene is TRBJ1-1, the V gene TRBV19; perhaps TRBD1 as D (5 bases). With 4 bases removed from V and 0 bases from J, the gap between germline ends came to 15 bases. Germline V gives CDR1 LNHDA, CDR2 SQIVND (reference sequence). There are 16 residues in the CDR3. The CDR3 DNA follows: TGTGCCAGTAGTAGGGGGGATCGGGCCATGAACACTGAAGCTTTCTTT. It codes for CASSRGDRAMNTEAFF.

This clonotype was observed many times. The chain uses TRBV7-2 and TRBJ1-4, with TRBD1 matching 9 bases. Trimming took 6 bases from V and 7 from J; bases not matched to a gene: 9. The length of the CDR3 is 15 residues. Per the germline V gene, CDR1 is SGHTA and CDR2 is FQGNSA. CDR3 coding DNA: TGTGCCAGCAGGCCTCCGGGACAGGGAAGTGAAAAACTGTTTTTT. This encodes CASRPPGQGSEKLFF.